The 31 T cell receptor beta chains below all came from one sample that was sequenced in a study of T cell responses to AZD1222 COVID-19 vaccine. Produced via immunoSEQ multiplex PCR; TCRdb's table is partial and in-frame only. The sample lists over 110,000 clones, 92% occurring once. Sequences were derived from peripheral blood, sampled 28 days after the second AZD1222 dose. These receptors came from an adult who received the AZD1222 COVID-19 vaccine.

About this clone: Because the CDR3's place on the DNA is in doubt, the DNA is left out and the CDR3 is given as listed by TCRdb. This chain links TRBV28 with TRBJ2-3. CDR1 is MDHEN, CDR2 SYDVKM, per germline. The CDR3 extends over 12 residues, inclusive of both ends. The CDR3: CASSFLADTQYF.

J is TRBJ2-7 and V is TRBV6-5, with 7 bases that match TRBD2. CDR3 length equals 14 residues. J gave up 5 bases and V 7 bases, and 11 bases lay outside the gene matches. The germline V gene encodes CDR1 MNHEY and CDR2 SVGAGI. The chain's CDR3 is CASILRGGDHEQYF. In DNA, the CDR3 is TGTGCCAGCATCCTGAGGGGAGGGGACCACGAGCAGTACTTC.

The chain uses TRBV29-1 and TRBJ2-3, with D unresolved. CDR3 length equals 12 residues. Germline-derived CDR1 and CDR2 are SQVTM and ANQGSEA. V lost 4 bases to trimming and J lost 1 base, with 6 bases between them. The CDR3 is CSVGGGTDTQYF. The CDR3, as DNA: TGCAGCGTTGGGGGTGGCACAGATACGCAGTATTTT.

The genes are TRBV5-4 and TRBJ2-1; 10 bases align to TRBD2. The germline V gene encodes CDR1 SGHNT and CDR2 YYREEE (reference sequence). The CDR3 is 16 amino acids. Trimming cost V 5 bases and J 0 bases; bases outside gene matches: 5. In DNA form, the CDR3 reads TGTGCCAGCAGTCCGGCTAGCGGGAGCTCCTACAATGAGCAGTTCTTC. It is translated as CASSPASGSSYNEQFF.

The chain combines TRBV16 with TRBJ2-2, with 9 bases fitting TRBD2. The CDR3 sequence is 19 residues long. Unmatched junction bases numbered 19, after V lost 4 bases and J lost 7 bases. The V gene's germline CDR1 is KGHSY and CDR2 FQNENV. The CDR3 reads CASSPGLARKPEKVGELFF. The CDR3 nucleotides read TGTGCCAGCAGCCCGGGACTAGCCCGAAAACCAGAGAAGGTCGGGGAGCTGTTTTTT.

The V and J genes are TRBV19 and TRBJ2-1, with D possibly matching TRBD1 (6 bases). Trimming took 6 bases from V and 8 from J, leaving 14 bases between them. The CDR3 covers 13 residues. Per germline, CDR1 LNHDA and CDR2 SQIVND (reference sequence). The CDR3 DNA follows: TGTGCCAGTAGAGGGGGTACAGTTGATGAGCAGTTCTTC. This translates into CASRGGTVDEQFF. The complete variable domain, with remaining parts taken from reference TRBV19 and TRBJ2-1, reads DGGITQSPKYLFRKEGQNVTLSCEQNLNHDAMYWYRQDPGQGLRLIYYSQIVNDFQKGDIAEGYSVSREKKESFPLTVTSAQKNPTAFYLCASRGGTVDEQFFGPGTRLTVL.

The chain is built from TRBV9 and TRBJ1-6; 8 nucleotides align to TRBD1. Germline V gene lookup returns CDR1 SGDLS and CDR2 YYNGEE. This CDR3 comprises 19 residues. The trim removed 5 bases at V and 0 bases at J, leaving 13 bases unmatched. The CDR3 DNA is TGTGCCAGCAGTGACCGACAGGGGAGAACGAGCTCCTATAATTCACCCCTCCACTTT. Protein product: CASSDRQGRTSSYNSPLHF.

The CDR3 is CASSFSEIYEQYF. The CDR3 DNA follows: TGTGCCAGCAGTTTTAGCGAGATCTACGAGCAGTACTTC. V usage is TRBV6-5 and J usage is TRBJ2-7; possible D gene TRBD2, 5 bases. V lost 4 bases, J lost 3 bases, and 10 bases lay in between. Germline CDR1 and CDR2: MNHEY and SVGAGI. This CDR3 is 13 amino acids long.

For the CDR3, the DNA is TGTGCCATCAGTGGGCATATCCACGGTGAAGCTTTCTTT. It translates to CAISGHIHGEAFF. The chain couples TRBV10-3 to TRBJ1-1; D ambiguous. Trimming took 4 bases from V and 7 from J, leaving 13 bases between them. In germline, CDR1 is ENHRY, CDR2 SYGVKD. The CDR3 totals 13 residues.

The chain recombines TRBV3-1 (or the pseudogene TRBV3-2) with TRBJ2-1; 14 bases match TRBD2. V lost 4 bases to trimming and J lost 1 base; unmatched junction nucleotides: 24. Germline assignment: CDR1 LGHDT and CDR2 YNNKEL (reference sequence). This CDR3 region has 24 residues. CDR3 loop: CASSLCSGTSGGLLSLTSYNEQFF. CDR3 nucleotides: TGTGCCAGCAGCCTTTGTTCCGGGACTAGCGGGGGATTGCTAAGCCTTACTTCCTACAATGAGCAGTTCTTC.

This sequence joins TRBV5-8 and TRBJ1-2; weak D call: TRBD1 (5 bases). This CDR3 spans 14 amino acids. Looked up from germline, CDR1 is SGHTS and CDR2 is YDEGEE. V dropped 0 bases and J dropped 4 bases, with 10 bases sitting between them. The CDR3 DNA reads TGTGCCAGCAGCTTGGGGCAGGGCCTCTATGGCTACACCTTC. This gives the protein CASSLGQGLYGYTF. The full variable domain, its missing parts supplied by reference TRBV5-8 and TRBJ1-2, is EAGVTQSPTHLIKTRGQQATLRCSPISGHTSVYWYQQALGLGLQFLLWYDEGEERNRGNFPPRFSGRQFPNYSSELNVNALELEDSALYLCASSLGQGLYGYTFGSGTRLTVV.

The chain uses TRBV21-1 and TRBJ2-1; the table calls TRBD2, which could not be checked here. TRBV21-1 is classified as a pseudogene. This CDR3 has 16 residues. CDR3 loop: CASSIREAYGYNEQFF. The CDR3 DNA reads TGTGCCAGCAGCATCAGGGAGGCTTATGGGTACAATGAGCAGTTCTTC.

This chain connects TRBV5-6 to TRBJ1-2; D perhaps matches TRBD1 (6 bases). This CDR3 spans 12 amino acids. The ends were cut back, 2 bases at V and 7 bases at J, with 9 bases in the middle. Per germline, CDR1 SGHDT and CDR2 YYEEEE. CDR3 region: CASSFDRLGYTF. CDR3 coding DNA: TGTGCCAGCAGCTTTGACAGGCTTGGCTACACCTTC.

The J gene is TRBJ1-1, the V gene TRBV4-1; D is perhaps TRBD1 (6 bases). This CDR3 is 14 amino acids long. V shed 4 bases and J shed 4 bases, with 13 bases lying between them. The germline gives CDR1 MGHRA, CDR2 YSYEKL. The CDR3 sequence: CASSLGQDSTEAFF. The DNA for the CDR3 is TGCGCCAGCAGCCTGGGCCAGGACAGCACTGAAGCTTTCTTT.

This rearrangement joins TRBV5-6 to TRBJ2-6; D gene uncertain. The ends were cut back, 6 bases at V and 4 bases at J, with 11 bases in the middle. This CDR3 has 14 residues. From germline, CDR1 is SGHDT and CDR2 YYEEEE. The CDR3 DNA sequence: TGTGCCAGCACCTTTAGGTCCGGGGCCAACGTCCTGACTTTC. Translating it yields CASTFRSGANVLTF. The full variable domain, completed using reference TRBV5-6 and TRBJ2-6, is DAGVTQSPTHLIKTRGQQVTLRCSPKSGHDTVSWYQQALGQGPQFIFQYYEEEERQRGNFPDRFSGHQFPNYSSELNVNALLLGDSALYLCASTFRSGANVLTFGAGSRLTVL.

The chain combines TRBV4-3 with TRBJ1-5; 8 nucleotides align to TRBD1. The V gene end was trimmed by 4 bases and the J gene end by 1 base; junction bases not matched to a gene: 3. The CDR3 is 15 amino acids. Germline CDR1 reads LGHNA; CDR2 reads YSLEER. The CDR3 DNA follows: TGCGCCAGCAGCCGGACAGGGTTAAGCAATCAGCCCCAGCATTTT. Protein: CASSRTGLSNQPQHF.

The V gene is TRBV5-8, the J gene TRBJ1-3; D is uncertain. V was trimmed by 2 bases and J by 0 bases, leaving 9 bases between them. Germline CDR1 SGHTS, CDR2 YDEGEE. The CDR3 has 15 amino acids. In DNA, the CDR3 is TGTGCCAGCAGCTTCGCTGCTTCCTCTGGAAACACCATATATTTT. It yields the protein CASSFAASSGNTIYF.

The chain recombines TRBV11-2 with TRBJ1-1, with D hard to call. The CDR3 runs 14 residues. V lost 0 bases and J 1 base, leaving 6 bases between the germline ends. Germline CDR1 SGHAT, CDR2 FQNNGV. The CDR3 reads CASSLEGGNTEAFF. The CDR3, as DNA: TGTGCCAGCAGCTTAGAGGGCGGGAACACTGAAGCTTTCTTT.

V and J are TRBV19 and TRBJ2-6, with a tentative D call TRBD1 (5 bases). The length of the CDR3 is 15 residues. The germline V gene has CDR1 LNHDA and CDR2 SQIVND (reference sequence). Between the trimmed V and J ends, which lost 3 bases and 4 bases, there was a span of 10 bases. CDR3 amino acids: CASSIPGPGANVLTF. CDR3 bases: TGTGCCAGTAGTATTCCAGGGCCCGGGGCCAACGTCCTGACTTTC.

The V gene is TRBV28, the J gene TRBJ2-7; TRBD1 agrees at 7 bases. This CDR3 spans 14 amino acids. CDR1 and CDR2 (germline): MDHEN, SYDVKM. V trimming: 6 bases; J trimming: 3 bases; junction bases outside the gene matches: 8. CDR3 in amino acids: CASRPGTEVYEQYV. In DNA form, the CDR3 reads TGTGCCAGCAGGCCCGGGACAGAAGTCTACGAGCAGTACGTC.

This chain connects TRBV18 to TRBJ2-7; possibly TRBD1 or TRBD2 for D (5 bases each). Germline lookup yields CDR1 KGHSH and CDR2 LQKENI. The CDR3 length is 15 residues. The V gene lost 3 bases and the J gene lost 2 bases, with 14 bases spanning the gap. The CDR3 protein is CASSPSRDRPYEQYF. The CDR3 DNA follows: TGTGCCAGCTCACCGAGCAGGGACCGACCCTACGAGCAGTACTTC. Based on the CDR3 plus reference TRBV18 and TRBJ2-7, the full variable domain is NAGVMQNPRHLVRRRGQEARLRCSPMKGHSHVYWYRQLPEEGLKFMVYLQKENIIDESGMPKERFSAEFPKEGPSILRIQQVVRGDSAAYFCASSPSRDRPYEQYFGPGTRLTVT.

The chain recombines TRBV27 with TRBJ1-1, with 9 positions matching TRBD1. Germline V gene sequence: CDR1 MNHEY, CDR2 SMNVEV (reference sequence). The ends lost 7 bases at V and 1 base at J; junction bases unmatched: 7. This CDR3 contains 15 residues. For the CDR3, the DNA is TGTGCCAGCAACATACAGGGGGCCAGGAACACTGAAGCTTTCTTT. Residues: CASNIQGARNTEAFF.

The chain combines TRBV7-6 with TRBJ2-3; D tentatively reads TRBD1 or TRBD2 (5 bases each). CDR3 length: 15 residues. Trimming took 5 bases from V and 0 from J, leaving 12 bases between them. Germline V gives CDR1 SGHVS, CDR2 FNYEAQ. The CDR3 DNA reads TGTGCCAGCAGCACCCCGGGACGTAGCACAGATACGCAGTATTTT. Protein product: CASSTPGRSTDTQYF.

The chain joins TRBV6-5 to TRBJ2-1; 10 bases line up with TRBD2. The CDR3 loop spans 16 amino acids. CDR1 MNHEY and CDR2 SVGAGI come from the germline V gene. Trimming removed 1 base from V and 4 bases from J; junction bases left unmatched: 4. The CDR3 protein is CASSYFATSGYNEQFF. The CDR3 DNA sequence: TGTGCCAGCAGTTACTTTGCGACTAGCGGGTACAATGAGCAGTTCTTC.

The gene calls are TRBV19 and TRBJ1-1; D possibly corresponds to TRBD1 (5 bases). The V gene's germline CDR1 is LNHDA and CDR2 SQIVND (reference sequence). The CDR3 runs to 18 residues. Trimming stripped 5 bases from V and 3 bases from J, with 25 bases between. CDR3 sequence reads: CASSAPRVAGRAYTEAFF. The DNA for the CDR3 is TGTGCCAGTAGTGCGCCAAGGGTAGCCGGCAGGGCCTACACTGAAGCTTTCTTT.

This chain links TRBV7-2 with TRBJ1-4, with 10 bases lining up with TRBD1. The CDR3 has 15 amino acids. Looked up from germline, CDR1 is SGHTA and CDR2 is FQGNSA. J gave up 7 bases and V 2 bases, and 4 bases lay outside the gene matches. The CDR3: CASSLTDRGREKLFF. The CDR3 DNA reads as TGTGCCAGCAGCTTAACAGACAGGGGGCGTGAAAAACTGTTTTTT.

V is TRBV18 and J is TRBJ1-1, with D possibly matching TRBD1 (5 bases). The CDR3 length is 13 residues. V lost 8 bases to trimming and J lost 2 bases, with 12 bases between them. The germline CDR1 and CDR2 sequences are KGHSH and LQKENI. The CDR3 loop reads CASAMGLNTEAFF. The CDR3 bases are TGTGCCAGCGCAATGGGACTCAACACTGAAGCTTTCTTT.

The rearrangement uses TRBV7-9 and TRBJ2-3; D is uncertain. V shed 1 base and J shed 0 bases, with 8 bases lying between them. Germline assignment: CDR1 SEHNR and CDR2 FQNEAQ (reference sequence). The CDR3 extends over 15 amino acids. The CDR3, as DNA: TGTGCCAGCAGCTTAGGATGGCCAAGCACAGATACGCAGTATTTT. Residues: CASSLGWPSTDTQYF.

The CDR3 here is CASSSGLAASWEQYF. CDR3 DNA sequence: TGTGCCAGCAGCTCCGGACTAGCGGCTTCGTGGGAGCAGTACTTC. The chain couples TRBV13 to TRBJ2-7, with 10 bases that match TRBD2. Per the germline V gene, CDR1 is PRHDT and CDR2 is FYEKMQ (reference sequence). V was clipped by 4 bases and J by 7 bases; unmatched bases: 10. The CDR3 loop spans 15 amino acids. The variable domain in full, with the rest retrieved from reference TRBV13 and TRBJ2-7, is AAGVIQSPRHLIKEKRETATLKCYPIPRHDTVYWYQQGPGQDPQFLISFYEKMQSDKGSIPDRFSAQQFSDYHSELNMSSLELGDSALYFCASSSGLAASWEQYFGPGTRLTVT.

V and J are TRBV20-1 and TRBJ1-1; D gene ambiguous. The germline V and J ends were trimmed by 6 bases and 0 bases, with 5 bases remaining between them. The CDR3 consists of 11 residues. Germline V gives CDR1 DFQATT, CDR2 SNEGSKA (reference sequence). DNA of the CDR3: TGCAGTGCGGTAGTGAACACTGAAGCTTTCTTT. Translating it yields CSAVVNTEAFF.

V and J are TRBV11-2 and TRBJ2-5; D possibly corresponds to TRBD2 (5 bases). The V end was cut by 0 bases, the J end by 7 bases, with 18 bases between. The germline V gene has CDR1 SGHAT and CDR2 FQNNGV. This CDR3 has 16 residues. This CDR3 is CASSLEGARRRRTQYF. For the CDR3, the DNA is TGTGCCAGCAGCTTAGAGGGAGCTCGTAGAAGACGGACCCAGTACTTC.